This is a list of T cell receptor beta chains from one sample in a study of CD8+CD57+ T cells in acquired aplastic anemia. TCRdb re-called the reads with MiXCR, one entry per CDR3 protein. The sample consists of about half a million distinct CDR3 sequences, roughly a third of them appearing once. The specimen sequenced was sorted CD4+, CD8+, or CD8+CD57+ T cells (not recorded which) from PBMCs. Source of these receptors: a human donor with aplastic anemia. Each CDR3 is given with its conserved first and last residue. Fields, in order: J gene, D gene, clone size, V gene, CDR3 DNA, CDR3 protein. D genes are given only for firm matches. For some rows the clone size is stated as once, few or many, or as a class when expanded; others skip it.

TRBJ2-7,TRBD1,.,TRBV7-6,TGTGCCATCTCTACAGGGGGCGAGCAGTACTTC,CAISTGGEQYF
TRBJ2-5,.,few,TRBV9,TGTGCCAGCAGCGTAGTTGGGGGAGGTTCCTTTGAGACCCAGTACTTC,CASSVVGGGSFETQYF
TRBJ1-2,.,.,TRBV5-4,TGTGCCAGCAGCTTAAATCCACAGGACCTCGATGGCTACACCTTC,CASSLNPQDLDGYTF
TRBJ1-2,.,many,TRBV20-1,TGCAGTGCTAGCGGCCAGGACTATGGCTACACCTTC,CSASGQDYGYTF
TRBJ2-7,.,.,TRBV4-1,TGCGCCAGCGAGGAGCAGTACTTC,CASEEQYF
TRBJ2-5,TRBD2,many,TRBV2,TGTGCCAGCACCCCGGGGGGTGGGTACCAAGAGACCCAGTACTTC,CASTPGGGYQETQYF
TRBJ1-2,.,many,TRBV4-3,TGCGCCAGCAGCCAAGATCGGGAATATGGCTACACCTTC,CASSQDREYGYTF
TRBJ2-5,.,many,TRBV10-1,TGCGCCAGCAGTGAGAGACAGCAAGAGACCCAGTACTTC,CASSERQQETQYF
TRBJ1-1,.,few,TRBV24-1,TGTGCCACTACACTAATCGGCCGGGGGGAAGCTTTCTTT,CATTLIGRGEAFF
TRBJ2-2,.,few,TRBV7-2,TGTGCCAGCAGCCCCCTGACAGGAGCAGGAGCGCTGTTTTTT,CASSPLTGAGALFF